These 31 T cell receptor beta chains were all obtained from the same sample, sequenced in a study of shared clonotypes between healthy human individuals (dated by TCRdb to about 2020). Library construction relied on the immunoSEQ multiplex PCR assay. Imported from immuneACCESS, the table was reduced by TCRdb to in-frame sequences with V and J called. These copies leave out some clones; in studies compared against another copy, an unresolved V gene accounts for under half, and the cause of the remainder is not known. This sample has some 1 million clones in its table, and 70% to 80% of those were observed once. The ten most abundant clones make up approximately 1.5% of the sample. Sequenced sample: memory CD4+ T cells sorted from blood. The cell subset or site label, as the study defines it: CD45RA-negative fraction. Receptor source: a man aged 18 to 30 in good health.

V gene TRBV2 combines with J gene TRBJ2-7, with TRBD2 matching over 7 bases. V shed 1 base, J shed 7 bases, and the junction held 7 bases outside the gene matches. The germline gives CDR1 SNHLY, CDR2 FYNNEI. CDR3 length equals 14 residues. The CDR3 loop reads CASSEGGAGREQYF. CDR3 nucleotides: TGTGCCAGCAGTGAAGGGGGCGCCGGGAGGGAGCAGTACTTC.

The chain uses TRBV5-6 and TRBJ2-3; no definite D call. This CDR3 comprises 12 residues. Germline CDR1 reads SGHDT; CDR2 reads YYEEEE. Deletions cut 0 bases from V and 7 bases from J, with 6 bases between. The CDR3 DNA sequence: TGTGCCAGCAGCTTGGCGTTAAATACGCAGTATTTT. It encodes CASSLALNTQYF.

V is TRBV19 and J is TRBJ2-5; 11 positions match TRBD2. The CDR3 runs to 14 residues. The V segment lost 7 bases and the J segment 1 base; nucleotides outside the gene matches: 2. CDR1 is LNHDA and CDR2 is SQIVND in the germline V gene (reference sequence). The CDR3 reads CASTTSGGQETQYF. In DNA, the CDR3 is TGTGCCAGTACCACTAGCGGGGGCCAAGAGACCCAGTACTTC. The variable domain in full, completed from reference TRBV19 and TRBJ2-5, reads DGGITQSPKYLFRKEGQNVTLSCEQNLNHDAMYWYRQDPGQGLRLIYYSQIVNDFQKGDIAEGYSVSREKKESFPLTVTSAQKNPTAFYLCASTTSGGQETQYFGPGTRLLVL.

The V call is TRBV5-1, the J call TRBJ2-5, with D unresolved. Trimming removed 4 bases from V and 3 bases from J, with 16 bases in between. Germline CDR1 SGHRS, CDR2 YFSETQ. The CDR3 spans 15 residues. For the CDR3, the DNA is TGCGCCAGCAGCCGCAGACCAGGAGTAGAAGAGACCCAGTACTTC. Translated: CASSRRPGVEETQYF. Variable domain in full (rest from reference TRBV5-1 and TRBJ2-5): KAGVTQTPRYLIKTRGQQVTLSCSPISGHRSVSWYQQTPGQGLQFLFEYFSETQRNKGNFPGRFSGRQFSNSRSEMNVSTLELGDSALYLCASSRRPGVEETQYFGPGTRLLVL.

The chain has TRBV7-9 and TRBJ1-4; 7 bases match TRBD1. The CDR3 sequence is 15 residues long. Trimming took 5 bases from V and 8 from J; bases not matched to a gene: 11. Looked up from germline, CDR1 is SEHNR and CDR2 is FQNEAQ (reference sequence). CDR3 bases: TGTGCCAGCAGCCAAGCCACAGGGGTGAGGGAAAAACTGTTTTTT. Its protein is CASSQATGVREKLFF.

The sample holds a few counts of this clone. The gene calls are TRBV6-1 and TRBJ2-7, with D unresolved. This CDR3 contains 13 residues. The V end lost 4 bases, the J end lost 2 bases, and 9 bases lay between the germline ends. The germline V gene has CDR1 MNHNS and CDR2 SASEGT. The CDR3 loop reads CASSGLGPYEQYF. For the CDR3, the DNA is TGTGCCAGCAGTGGCCTGGGTCCCTACGAGCAGTACTTC.

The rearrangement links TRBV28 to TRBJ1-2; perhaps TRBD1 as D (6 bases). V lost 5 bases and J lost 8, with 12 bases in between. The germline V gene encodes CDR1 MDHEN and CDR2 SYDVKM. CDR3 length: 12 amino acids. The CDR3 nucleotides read TGTGCCAGCAGTGCCATACAGGGCGGCTACACCTTC. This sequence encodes CASSAIQGGYTF.

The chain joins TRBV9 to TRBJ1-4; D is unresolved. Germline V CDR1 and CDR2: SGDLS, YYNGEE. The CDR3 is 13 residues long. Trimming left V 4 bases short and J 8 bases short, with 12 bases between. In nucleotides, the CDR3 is TGTGCCAGCAGCCCCTATCTCCGAGAAAAACTGTTTTTT. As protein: CASSPYLREKLFF. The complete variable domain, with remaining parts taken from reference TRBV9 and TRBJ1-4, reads DSGVTQTPKHLITATGQRVTLRCSPRSGDLSVYWYQQSLDQGLQFLIQYYNGEERAKGNILERFSAQQFPDLHSELNLSSLELGDSALYFCASSPYLREKLFFGSGTQLSVL.

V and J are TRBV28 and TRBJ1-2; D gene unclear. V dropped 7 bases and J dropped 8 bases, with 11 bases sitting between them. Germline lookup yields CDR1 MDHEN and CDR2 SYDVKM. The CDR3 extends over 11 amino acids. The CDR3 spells CASTLAWGYTF. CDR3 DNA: TGTGCCAGCACCTTGGCCTGGGGCTACACCTTC.

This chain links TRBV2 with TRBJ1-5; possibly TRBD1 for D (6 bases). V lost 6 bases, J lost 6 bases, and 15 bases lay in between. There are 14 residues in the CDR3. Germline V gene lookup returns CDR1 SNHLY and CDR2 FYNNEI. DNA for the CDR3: TGTGCCAGCAGAGAAATGGGGGGCAGTCAGCCCCAGCATTTT. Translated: CASREMGGSQPQHF. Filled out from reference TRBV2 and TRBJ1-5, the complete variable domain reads EPEVTQTPSHQVTQMGQEVILRCVPISNHLYFYWYRQILGQKVEFLVSFYNNEISEKSEIFDDQFSVERPDGSNFTLKIRSTKLEDSAMYFCASREMGGSQPQHFGDGTRLSIL.

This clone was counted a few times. This CDR3 reads CASSERGRAAYNSPLHF. CDR3 in DNA: TGTGCCAGCAGTGAACGAGGAAGGGCGGCCTATAATTCACCCCTCCACTTT. The J gene is TRBJ1-6, the V gene TRBV6-1; unclear D gene. The CDR3 covers 17 residues. Germline V gene data show CDR1 as MNHNS and CDR2 as SASEGT. V lost 2 bases to trimming and J lost 2 bases, with 13 bases between them.

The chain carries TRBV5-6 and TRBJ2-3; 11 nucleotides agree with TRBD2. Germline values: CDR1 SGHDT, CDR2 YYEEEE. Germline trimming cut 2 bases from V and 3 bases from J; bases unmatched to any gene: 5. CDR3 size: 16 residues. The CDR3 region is CASSLPLAGGTDTQYF. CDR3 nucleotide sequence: TGTGCCAGCAGCTTACCTCTAGCGGGAGGAACAGATACGCAGTATTTT.

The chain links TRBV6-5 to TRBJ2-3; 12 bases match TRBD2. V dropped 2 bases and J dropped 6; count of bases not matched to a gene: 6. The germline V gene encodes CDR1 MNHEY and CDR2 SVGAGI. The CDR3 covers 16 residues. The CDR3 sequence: CASSYPSGRGVDTQYF. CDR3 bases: TGTGCCAGCAGTTACCCTAGCGGGAGGGGGGTTGATACGCAGTATTTT.

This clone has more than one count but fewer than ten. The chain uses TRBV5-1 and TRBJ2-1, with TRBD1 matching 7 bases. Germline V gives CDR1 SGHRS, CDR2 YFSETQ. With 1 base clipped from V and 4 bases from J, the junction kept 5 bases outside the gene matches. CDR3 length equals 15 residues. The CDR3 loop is CASSLLGQEYNEQFF. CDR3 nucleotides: TGCGCCAGCAGCTTGTTAGGACAGGAGTACAATGAGCAGTTCTTC.

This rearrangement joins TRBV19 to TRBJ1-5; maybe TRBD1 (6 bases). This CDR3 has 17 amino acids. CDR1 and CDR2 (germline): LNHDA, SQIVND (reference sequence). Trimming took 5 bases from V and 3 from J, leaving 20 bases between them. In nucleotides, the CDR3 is TGTGCCAGTAGTCATGCTGGTTACCCAGGGGCCAATCAGCCCCAGCATTTT. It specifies CASSHAGYPGANQPQHF.

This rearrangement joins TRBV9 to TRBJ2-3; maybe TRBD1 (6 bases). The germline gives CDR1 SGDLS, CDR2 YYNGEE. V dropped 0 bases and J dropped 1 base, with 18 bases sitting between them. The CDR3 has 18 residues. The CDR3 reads CASSVGPSGTTRTDTQYF. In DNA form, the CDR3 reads TGTGCCAGCAGCGTAGGTCCTTCCGGGACAACACGCACAGATACGCAGTATTTT.

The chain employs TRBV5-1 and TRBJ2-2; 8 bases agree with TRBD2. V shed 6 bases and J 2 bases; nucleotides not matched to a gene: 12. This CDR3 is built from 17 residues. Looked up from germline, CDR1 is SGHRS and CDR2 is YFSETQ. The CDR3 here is CASTRVGTSGNTGELFF. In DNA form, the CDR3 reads TGCGCCAGCACCCGAGTAGGTACTAGCGGAAACACCGGGGAGCTGTTTTTT.

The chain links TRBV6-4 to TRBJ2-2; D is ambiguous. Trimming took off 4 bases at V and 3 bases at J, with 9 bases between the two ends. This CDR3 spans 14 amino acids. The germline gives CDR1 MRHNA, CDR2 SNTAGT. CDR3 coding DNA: TGTGCCAGCAGTGCGGCTGGGGACACCGGGGAGCTGTTTTTT. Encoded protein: CASSAAGDTGELFF.

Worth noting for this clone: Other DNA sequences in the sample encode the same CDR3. DNA for the CDR3: TGTGCCAGCAGCTTGGCTAGCGGGGGGGCCGGGGAGCTGTTTTTT. The encoded protein is CASSLASGGAGELFF. The rearrangement joins TRBV5-4 to TRBJ2-2; TRBD2 agrees at 12 bases. The CDR3 covers 15 residues. In germline, CDR1 is SGHNT, CDR2 YYREEE (reference sequence). With 0 bases clipped from V and 6 bases from J, the junction kept 0 bases outside the gene matches.

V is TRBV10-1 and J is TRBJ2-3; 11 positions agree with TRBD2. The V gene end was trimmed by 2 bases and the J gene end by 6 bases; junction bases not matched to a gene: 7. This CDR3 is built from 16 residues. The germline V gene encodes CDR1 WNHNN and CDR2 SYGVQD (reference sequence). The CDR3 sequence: CASSENSGGASDTQYF. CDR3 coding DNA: TGCGCCAGCAGTGAGAATAGCGGGGGGGCATCCGATACGCAGTATTTT.

The CDR3 reads CATSRDLSGGTQYF. In DNA form, the CDR3 reads TGTGCCACCAGCAGAGATTTGAGCGGGGGGACGCAGTATTTT. The chain carries TRBV15 and TRBJ2-3; 9 bases map to TRBD2. The CDR3 consists of 14 residues. Trimming took 0 bases from V and 9 from J; bases not matched to a gene: 4. Per germline, CDR1 LNHNV and CDR2 YYDKDF (reference sequence).

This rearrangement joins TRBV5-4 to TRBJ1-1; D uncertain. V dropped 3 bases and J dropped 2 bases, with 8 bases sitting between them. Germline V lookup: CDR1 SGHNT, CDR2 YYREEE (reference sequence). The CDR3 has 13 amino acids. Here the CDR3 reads CASSSITNTEAFF. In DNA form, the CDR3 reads TGTGCCAGCAGCTCCATTACAAACACTGAAGCTTTCTTT.

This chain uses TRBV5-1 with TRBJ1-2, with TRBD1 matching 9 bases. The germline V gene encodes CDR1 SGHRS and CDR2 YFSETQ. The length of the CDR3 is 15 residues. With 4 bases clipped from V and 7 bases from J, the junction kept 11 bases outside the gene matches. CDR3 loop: CASSADGQGKGGYTF. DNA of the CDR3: TGCGCCAGCAGCGCGGATGGACAGGGGAAGGGTGGCTACACCTTC.

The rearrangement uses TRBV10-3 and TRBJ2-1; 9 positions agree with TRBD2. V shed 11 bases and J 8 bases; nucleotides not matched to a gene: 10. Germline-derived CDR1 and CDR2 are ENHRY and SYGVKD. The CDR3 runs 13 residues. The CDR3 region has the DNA TGTGCCGCGAGTAGCGGGAGTAAATATGAGCAGTTCTTC. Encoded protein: CAASSGSKYEQFF.

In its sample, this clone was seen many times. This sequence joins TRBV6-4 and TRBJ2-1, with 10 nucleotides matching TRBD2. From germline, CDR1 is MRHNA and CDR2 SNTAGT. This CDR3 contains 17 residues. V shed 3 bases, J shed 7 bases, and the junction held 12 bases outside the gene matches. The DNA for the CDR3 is TGTGCCAGCAGTGATAGCATTCTAGCGGGAGTAAATAATGAGCAGTTCTTC. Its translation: CASSDSILAGVNNEQFF.

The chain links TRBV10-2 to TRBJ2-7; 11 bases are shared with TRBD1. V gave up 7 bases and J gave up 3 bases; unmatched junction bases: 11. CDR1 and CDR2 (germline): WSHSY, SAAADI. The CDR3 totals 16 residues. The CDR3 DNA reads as TGCGCCAGCACTCTCCTCGGGACAGGGGGACACTACGAGCAGTACTTC. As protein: CASTLLGTGGHYEQYF.

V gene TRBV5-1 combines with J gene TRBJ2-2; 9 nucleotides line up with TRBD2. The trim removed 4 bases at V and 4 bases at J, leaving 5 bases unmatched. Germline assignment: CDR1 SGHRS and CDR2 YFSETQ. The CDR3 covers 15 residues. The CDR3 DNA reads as TGCGCCAGCAGCAAGGGACTAGCTGCCACCGGGGAGCTGTTTTTT. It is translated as CASSKGLAATGELFF.

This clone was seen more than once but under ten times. The CDR3 DNA is TGTGCCAGCAGCTCCGGGACAGTATATGGCTACACCTTC. It encodes CASSSGTVYGYTF. V gene TRBV7-9 combines with J gene TRBJ1-2; 7 positions match TRBD1. CDR1 SEHNR and CDR2 FQNEAQ come from the germline V gene (reference sequence). This CDR3 is built from 13 residues. V lost 4 bases, J lost 5 bases, and 4 bases stayed unmatched.

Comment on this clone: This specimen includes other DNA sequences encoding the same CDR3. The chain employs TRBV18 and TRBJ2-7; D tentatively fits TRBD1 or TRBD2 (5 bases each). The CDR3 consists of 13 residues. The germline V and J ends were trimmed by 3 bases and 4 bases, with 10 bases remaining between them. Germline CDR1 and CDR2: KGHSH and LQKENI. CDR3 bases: TGTGCCAGCTCACCGGGGGTTTCTTACGAGCAGTACTTC. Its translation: CASSPGVSYEQYF. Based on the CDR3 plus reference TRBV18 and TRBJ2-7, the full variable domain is NAGVMQNPRHLVRRRGQEARLRCSPMKGHSHVYWYRQLPEEGLKFMVYLQKENIIDESGMPKERFSAEFPKEGPSILRIQQVVRGDSAAYFCASSPGVSYEQYFGPGTRLTVT.

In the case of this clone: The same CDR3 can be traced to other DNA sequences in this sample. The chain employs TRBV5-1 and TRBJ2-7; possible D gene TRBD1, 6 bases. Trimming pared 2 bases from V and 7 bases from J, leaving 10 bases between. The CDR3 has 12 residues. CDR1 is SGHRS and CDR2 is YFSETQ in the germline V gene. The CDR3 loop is CASSLQGLEQYF. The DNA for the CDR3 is TGCGCCAGCAGCTTACAGGGTCTAGAGCAGTACTTC.

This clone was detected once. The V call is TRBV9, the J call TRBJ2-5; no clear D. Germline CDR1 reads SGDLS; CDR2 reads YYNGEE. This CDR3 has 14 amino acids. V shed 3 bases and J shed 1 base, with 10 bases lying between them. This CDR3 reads CASSAPGSQETQYF. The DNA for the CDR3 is TGTGCCAGCAGCGCCCCCGGATCCCAAGAGACCCAGTACTTC.